This TCR beta chain was sequenced in a study of human T cells and chemical hapten exposure. Indicated time point: patch test 1, 2 weeks after DPC sensitization. The treatment: therapeutic diphenylcyclopropenone sensitization with weekly scalp DPC. Total RNA was extracted from unfractionated whole blood. Germline CDR1 reads SGHTA; CDR2 reads FQGNSA. The CDR3 runs 15 residues. V lost 5 bases and J lost 7; bases outside the gene matches: 12. TCRdb recomputed calls from the RACE reads with MiXCR, one row per CDR3 protein. The sample contains 150,000 to 200,000 distinct CDR3 sequences, approximately 14% of which appear only once.

The sequence derives from a woman in her twenties or thirties with alopecia areata. Some clones in this sample may be carry-over from other donors' samples. The source material was whole blood, sampled in connection with sensitization to the hapten diphenylcyclopropenone (DPC). The genes are TRBV7-2 and TRBJ2-5; TRBD2 agrees at 8 bases. CDR3 DNA: TGTGCCAGCAGCAATAGCGGGGCGGCGGTAGGGACCCAGTACTTC. It codes for CASSNSGAAVGTQYF.